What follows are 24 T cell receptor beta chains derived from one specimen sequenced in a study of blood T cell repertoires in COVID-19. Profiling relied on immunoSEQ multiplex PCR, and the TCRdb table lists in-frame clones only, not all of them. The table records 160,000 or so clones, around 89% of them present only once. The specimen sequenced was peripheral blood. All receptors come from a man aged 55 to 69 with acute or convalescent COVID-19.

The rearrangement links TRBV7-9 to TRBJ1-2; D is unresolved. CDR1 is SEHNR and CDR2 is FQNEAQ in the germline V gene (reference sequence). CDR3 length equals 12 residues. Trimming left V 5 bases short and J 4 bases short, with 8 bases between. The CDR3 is CASSPGVYGYTF. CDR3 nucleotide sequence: TGTGCCAGCAGCCCGGGTGTCTATGGCTACACCTTC.

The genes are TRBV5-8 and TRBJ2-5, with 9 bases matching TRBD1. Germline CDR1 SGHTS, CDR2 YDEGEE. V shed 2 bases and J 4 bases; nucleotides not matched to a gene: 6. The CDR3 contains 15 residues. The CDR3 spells CASSFGQGRGETQYF. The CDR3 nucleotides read TGTGCCAGCAGCTTCGGACAGGGGAGGGGAGAGACCCAGTACTTC.

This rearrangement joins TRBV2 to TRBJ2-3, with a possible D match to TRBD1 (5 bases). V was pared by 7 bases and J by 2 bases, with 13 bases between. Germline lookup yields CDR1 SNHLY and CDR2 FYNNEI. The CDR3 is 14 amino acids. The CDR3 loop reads CASIYSGHTDTQYF. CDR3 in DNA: TGTGCCAGCATCTATAGTGGACACACAGATACGCAGTATTTT.

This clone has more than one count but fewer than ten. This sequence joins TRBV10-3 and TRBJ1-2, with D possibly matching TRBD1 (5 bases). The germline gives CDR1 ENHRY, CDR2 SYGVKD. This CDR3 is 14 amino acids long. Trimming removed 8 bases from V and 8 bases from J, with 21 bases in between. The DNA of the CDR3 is TGTGCCATCGGAGAAGGGGCAGGGCTCCAGGGCTACACCTTC. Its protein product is CAIGEGAGLQGYTF.

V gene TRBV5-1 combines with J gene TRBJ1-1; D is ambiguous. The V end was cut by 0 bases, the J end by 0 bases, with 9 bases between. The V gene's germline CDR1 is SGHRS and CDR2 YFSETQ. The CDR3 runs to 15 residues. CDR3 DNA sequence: TGCGCCAGCAGCTTGGCCGCCGGGTTGAACACTGAAGCTTTCTTT. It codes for CASSLAAGLNTEAFF.

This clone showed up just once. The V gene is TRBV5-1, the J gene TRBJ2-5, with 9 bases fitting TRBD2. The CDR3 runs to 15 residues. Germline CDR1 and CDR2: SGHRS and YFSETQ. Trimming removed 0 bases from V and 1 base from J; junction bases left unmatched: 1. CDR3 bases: TGCGCCAGCAGCTTGGGCGGGGGGGCCCAAGAGACCCAGTACTTC. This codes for CASSLGGGAQETQYF.

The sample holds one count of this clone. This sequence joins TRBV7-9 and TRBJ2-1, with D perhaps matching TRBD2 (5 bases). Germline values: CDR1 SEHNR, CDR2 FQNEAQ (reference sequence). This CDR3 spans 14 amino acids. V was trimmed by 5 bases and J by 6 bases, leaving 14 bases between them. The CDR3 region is CASSPPGLGNEQFF. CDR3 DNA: TGTGCCAGCAGCCCGCCGGGGTTAGGCAATGAGCAGTTCTTC.

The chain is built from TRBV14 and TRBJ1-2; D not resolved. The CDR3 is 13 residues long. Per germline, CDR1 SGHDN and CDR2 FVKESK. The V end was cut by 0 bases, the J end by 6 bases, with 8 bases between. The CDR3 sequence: CASSQDWGDGYTF. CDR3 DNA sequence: TGTGCCAGCAGCCAAGATTGGGGAGATGGCTACACCTTC.

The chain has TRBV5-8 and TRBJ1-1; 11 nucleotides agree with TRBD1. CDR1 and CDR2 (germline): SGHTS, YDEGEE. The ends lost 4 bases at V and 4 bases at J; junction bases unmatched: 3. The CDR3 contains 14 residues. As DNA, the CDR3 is TGTGCCAGCAGCCCCGGGACAGGGGGCACTGAAGCTTTCTTT. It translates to CASSPGTGGTEAFF.

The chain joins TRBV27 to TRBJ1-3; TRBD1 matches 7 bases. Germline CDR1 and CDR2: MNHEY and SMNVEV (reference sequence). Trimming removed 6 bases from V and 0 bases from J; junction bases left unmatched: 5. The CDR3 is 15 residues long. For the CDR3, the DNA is TGTGCCAGCAGCCGACAGGGCTCCTCTGGAAACACCATATATTTT. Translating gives CASSRQGSSGNTIYF.

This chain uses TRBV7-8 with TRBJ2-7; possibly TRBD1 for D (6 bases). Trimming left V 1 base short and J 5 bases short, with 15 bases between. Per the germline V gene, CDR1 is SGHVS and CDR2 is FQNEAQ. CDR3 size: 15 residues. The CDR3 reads CASSLVTGRGHEQYF. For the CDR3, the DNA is TGTGCCAGCAGCTTAGTTACAGGGCGAGGACACGAGCAGTACTTC.

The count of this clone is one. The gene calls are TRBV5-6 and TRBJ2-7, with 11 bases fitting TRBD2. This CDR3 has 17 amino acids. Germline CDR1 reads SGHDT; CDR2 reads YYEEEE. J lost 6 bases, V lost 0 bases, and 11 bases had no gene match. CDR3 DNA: TGTGCCAGCAGCTTGGCCAGCAAGACTAGCGGGGTAGGCGAGCAGTACTTC. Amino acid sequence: CASSLASKTSGVGEQYF.

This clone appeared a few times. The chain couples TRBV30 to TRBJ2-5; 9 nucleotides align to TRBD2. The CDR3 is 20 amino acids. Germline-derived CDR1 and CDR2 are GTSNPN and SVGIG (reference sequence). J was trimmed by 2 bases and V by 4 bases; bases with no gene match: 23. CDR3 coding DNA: TGTGCCTGGAACCACCCCTGGGGGTACGGGCTAGCGGGACGGCAAGAGACCCAGTACTTC. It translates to CAWNHPWGYGLAGRQETQYF.

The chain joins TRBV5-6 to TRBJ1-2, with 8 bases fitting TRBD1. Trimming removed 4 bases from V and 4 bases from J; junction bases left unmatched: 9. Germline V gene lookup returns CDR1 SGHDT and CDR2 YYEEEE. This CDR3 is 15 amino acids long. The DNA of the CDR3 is TGTGCCAGCAGCCAAACCGGACAGGGAGGCTATGGCTACACCTTC. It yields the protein CASSQTGQGGYGYTF. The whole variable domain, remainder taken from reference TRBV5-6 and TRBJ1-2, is DAGVTQSPTHLIKTRGQQVTLRCSPKSGHDTVSWYQQALGQGPQFIFQYYEEEERQRGNFPDRFSGHQFPNYSSELNVNALLLGDSALYLCASSQTGQGGYGYTFGSGTRLTVV.

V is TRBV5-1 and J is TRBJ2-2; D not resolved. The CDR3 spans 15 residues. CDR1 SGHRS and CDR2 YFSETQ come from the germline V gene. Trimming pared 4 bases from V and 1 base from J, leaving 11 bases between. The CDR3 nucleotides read TGCGCCAGCAGCCCTTACTCTATGAACACCGGGGAGCTGTTTTTT. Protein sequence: CASSPYSMNTGELFF. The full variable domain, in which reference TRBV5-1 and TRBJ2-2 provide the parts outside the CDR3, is KAGVTQTPRYLIKTRGQQVTLSCSPISGHRSVSWYQQTPGQGLQFLFEYFSETQRNKGNFPGRFSGRQFSNSRSEMNVSTLELGDSALYLCASSPYSMNTGELFFGEGSRLTVL.

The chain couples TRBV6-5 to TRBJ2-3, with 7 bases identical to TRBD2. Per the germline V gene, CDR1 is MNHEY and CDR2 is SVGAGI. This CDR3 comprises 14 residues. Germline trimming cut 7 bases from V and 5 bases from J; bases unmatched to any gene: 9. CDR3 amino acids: CASILRGGGDTQYF. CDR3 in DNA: TGTGCCAGCATCCTCCGGGGCGGGGGAGATACGCAGTATTTT.

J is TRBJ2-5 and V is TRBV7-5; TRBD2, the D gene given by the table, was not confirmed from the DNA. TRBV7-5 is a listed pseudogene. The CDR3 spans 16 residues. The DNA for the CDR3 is TGTGCCAGAAGCTTACAGTACCGCCAGACTAAAGAGACCCAGTACTTC. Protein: CARSLQYRQTKETQYF.

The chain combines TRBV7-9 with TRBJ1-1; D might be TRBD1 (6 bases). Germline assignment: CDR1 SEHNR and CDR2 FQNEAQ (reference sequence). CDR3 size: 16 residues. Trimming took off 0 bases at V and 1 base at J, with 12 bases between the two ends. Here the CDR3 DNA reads TGTGCCAGCAGCTTAGCGGGAGGGGGGAGGAACACTGAAGCTTTCTTT. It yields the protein CASSLAGGGRNTEAFF.

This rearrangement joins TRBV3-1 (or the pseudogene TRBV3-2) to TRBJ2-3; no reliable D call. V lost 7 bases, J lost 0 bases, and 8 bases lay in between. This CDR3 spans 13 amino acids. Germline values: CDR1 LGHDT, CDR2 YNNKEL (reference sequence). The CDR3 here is CASTPTSTDTQYF. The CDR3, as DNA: TGTGCCAGCACCCCCACTAGCACAGATACGCAGTATTTT.

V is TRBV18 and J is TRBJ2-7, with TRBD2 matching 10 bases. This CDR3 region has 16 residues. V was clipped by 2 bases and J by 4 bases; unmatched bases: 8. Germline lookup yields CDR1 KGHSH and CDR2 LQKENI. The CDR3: CASSPRESGGAYEQYF. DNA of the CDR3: TGTGCCAGCTCACCAAGGGAAAGCGGGGGGGCGTACGAGCAGTACTTC.

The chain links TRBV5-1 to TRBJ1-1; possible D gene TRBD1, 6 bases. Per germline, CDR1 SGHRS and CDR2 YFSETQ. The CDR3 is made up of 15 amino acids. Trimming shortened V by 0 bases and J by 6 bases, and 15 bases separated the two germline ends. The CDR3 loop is CASSLGSNRAAEAFF. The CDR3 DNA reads TGCGCCAGCAGCTTGGGCTCTAACAGGGCTGCTGAAGCTTTCTTT.

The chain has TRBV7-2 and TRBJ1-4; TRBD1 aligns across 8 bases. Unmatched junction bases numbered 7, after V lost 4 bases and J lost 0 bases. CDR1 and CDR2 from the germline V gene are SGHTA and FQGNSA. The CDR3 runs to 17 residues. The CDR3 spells CASSSLGGQATNEKLFF. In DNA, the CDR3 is TGTGCCAGCAGCTCCCTAGGGGGACAGGCAACTAATGAAAAACTGTTTTTT. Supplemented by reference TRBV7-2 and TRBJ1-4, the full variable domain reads GAGVSQSPSNKVTEKGKDVELRCDPISGHTALYWYRQSLGQGLEFLIYFQGNSAPDKSGLPSDRFSAERTGGSVSTLTIQRTQQEDSAVYLCASSSLGGQATNEKLFFGSGTQLSVL.

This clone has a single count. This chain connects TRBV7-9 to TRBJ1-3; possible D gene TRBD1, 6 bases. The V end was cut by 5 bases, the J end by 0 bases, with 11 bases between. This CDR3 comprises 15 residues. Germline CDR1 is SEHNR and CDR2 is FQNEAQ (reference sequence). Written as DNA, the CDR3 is TGTGCCAGCAGCCCCCAGGGGAACTCTGGAAACACCATATATTTT. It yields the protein CASSPQGNSGNTIYF.

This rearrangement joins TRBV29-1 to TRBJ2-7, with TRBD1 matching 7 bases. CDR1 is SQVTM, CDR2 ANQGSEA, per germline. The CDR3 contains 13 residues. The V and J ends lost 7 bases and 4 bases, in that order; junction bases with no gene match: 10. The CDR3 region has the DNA TGCAGCGCCCGACAGGGCGGCGGATACGAGCAGTACTTC. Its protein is CSARQGGGYEQYF.